The next 11 T cell receptor beta chains were all read from a single sample in a study of CD8 T cells in ankylosing spondylitis. One entry per CDR3 protein, called by TCRdb with MiXCR from the 5' RACE reads. The profile shows around 180,000 distinct CDR3 sequences, around a sixth of them singletons. The source material was blood, either unsorted or a sorted T cell fraction (not recorded which). The receptors shown here come from a male donor under 30 with ankylosing spondylitis or in good health (not recorded which).

This clonotype has at least ten counts. The chain is built from TRBV9 and TRBJ2-7; D is perhaps TRBD1 (6 bases). This CDR3 region has 13 residues. The V and J ends lost 2 bases and 5 bases respectively, with 11 bases between them. Per the germline V gene, CDR1 is SGDLS and CDR2 is YYNGEE. CDR3 coding DNA: TGTGCCAGCAGCGTTAACAGGGAAGACGAGCAGTACTTC. This translates into CASSVNREDEQYF.

Ten or more counts support this clonotype. The chain recombines TRBV14 with TRBJ2-7; D remains unclear. Germline CDR1 SGHDN, CDR2 FVKESK. V was trimmed by 5 bases and J by 5 bases, leaving 7 bases between them. CDR3 length: 11 amino acids. CDR3 bases: TGTGCCAGCAGCGAGAAGAACGAGCAGTACTTC. Its translation: CASSEKNEQYF.

The gene calls are TRBV2 and TRBJ2-6, with unresolved D. This CDR3 region has 15 residues. CDR1 is SNHLY and CDR2 is FYNNEI in the germline V gene. V lost 4 bases and J 2 bases, leaving 9 bases between the germline ends. CDR3 in DNA: TGTGCCAGCAGTGTGAAAGGTACTGGGGCCAACGTCCTGACTTTC. Translated: CASSVKGTGANVLTF. Filled out from reference TRBV2 and TRBJ2-6, the complete variable domain reads EPEVTQTPSHQVTQMGQEVILRCVPISNHLYFYWYRQILGQKVEFLVSFYNNEISEKSEIFDDQFSVERPDGSNFTLKIRSTKLEDSAMYFCASSVKGTGANVLTFGAGSRLTVL.

The genes are TRBV29-1 and TRBJ2-1; D remains unclear. The V and J ends lost 3 bases and 12 bases respectively, with 18 bases between them. CDR1 SQVTM and CDR2 ANQGSEA come from the germline V gene. The CDR3 spans 13 residues. The CDR3 nucleotides are TGCAGCGTTGAGGGTCAATTCGGCAGCGTGCAGTTCTTC. The encoded protein is CSVEGQFGSVQFF.

This clonotype has at least ten counts. The chain joins TRBV4-3 to TRBJ2-7; D call uncertain. The CDR3 covers 14 residues. Germline V gives CDR1 LGHNA, CDR2 YSLEER. The V and J ends lost 0 bases and 6 bases respectively, with 12 bases between them. The CDR3 coding sequence is TGCGCCAGCAGCCAAGATACGGTCCAAGCCGAGCAGTACTTC. Translated, it gives CASSQDTVQAEQYF.

This clonotype was counted ten times or more. The chain links TRBV6-2 or TRBV6-3 to TRBJ2-7; TRBD1 matches 8 bases. Losses at the gene ends were 8 bases for V and 3 bases for J; bases not matched to a gene: 9. The V gene's germline CDR1 is MNHEY and CDR2 SVGEGT. This CDR3 has 14 amino acids. CDR3 bases: TGTGCCAGCTACTCCCCAGGGGGCTTCTACGAGCAGTACTTC. Translating gives CASYSPGGFYEQYF.

This clonotype was seen many times. J is TRBJ2-5 and V is TRBV7-6, with 7 bases aligning to TRBD1. The CDR3 consists of 13 residues. CDR1 and CDR2 from the germline V gene are SGHVS and FNYEAQ. Trimming took 5 bases from V and 14 from J; bases not matched to a gene: 14. The CDR3 protein is CASSANDGGQLYF. The CDR3 DNA sequence: TGTGCCAGCAGCGCCAACGATGGGGGACAGCTCTACTTC.

This clonotype was observed many times. This chain links TRBV5-1 with TRBJ2-5; D perhaps matches TRBD1 (5 bases). The germline V gene has CDR1 SGHRS and CDR2 YFSETQ. Trimming removed 0 bases from V and 5 bases from J, with 14 bases in between. CDR3 length: 15 amino acids. The CDR3 region is CASSLEARVWETQYF. In nucleotides, the CDR3 is TGCGCCAGCAGCTTGGAAGCCAGGGTGTGGGAGACCCAGTACTTC.

This clonotype showed up many times. V gene TRBV18 combines with J gene TRBJ2-1; D might be TRBD1 (6 bases). V dropped 1 base and J dropped 6 bases, with 16 bases sitting between them. Germline V gives CDR1 KGHSH, CDR2 LQKENI. The CDR3 runs to 16 residues. This CDR3 reads CASSPLVGTRSNEQFF. In nucleotides, the CDR3 is TGTGCCAGCTCACCACTAGTAGGGACACGTTCCAATGAGCAGTTCTTC.

There are many counts of this clonotype. The gene calls are TRBV5-1 and TRBJ2-3; TRBD1 matches at 7 bases. Germline CDR1 is SGHRS and CDR2 is YFSETQ. This CDR3 comprises 15 residues. V lost 0 bases, J lost 0 bases, and 1 base stayed unmatched. The CDR3 spells CASSLGGQSTDTQYF. The CDR3 DNA reads as TGCGCCAGCAGCTTGGGGGGACAGAGCACAGATACGCAGTATTTT. The complete variable domain, with remaining parts taken from reference TRBV5-1 and TRBJ2-3, reads KAGVTQTPRYLIKTRGQQVTLSCSPISGHRSVSWYQQTPGQGLQFLFEYFSETQRNKGNFPGRFSGRQFSNSRSEMNVSTLELGDSALYLCASSLGGQSTDTQYFGPGTRLTVL.

This clonotype was counted only a few times. The DNA for the CDR3 is TGCAGCGTTGGCTTACGTACCGGGGAGCTGTTTTTT. Translated: CSVGLRTGELFF. The chain uses TRBV29-1 and TRBJ2-2; D gene unclear. Per germline, CDR1 SQVTM and CDR2 ANQGSEA. Trimming took 4 bases from V and 5 from J, leaving 8 bases between them. The CDR3 contains 12 residues.